One and the same sample provided the 18 T cell receptor beta chains below, sequenced in a study of blood T cell repertoires in COVID-19. Here immunoSEQ multiplex PCR was the method, and the copy in TCRdb shows in-frame clones only, minus some. Counted here are approximately 150,000 clones, roughly 90% occurring once; the ten biggest clones make up approximately 3.7%. The source material was PBMCs or T cells enriched from blood (not recorded which). The receptors stem from a woman aged 40 to 49 who had been exposed to COVID-19.

This chain uses TRBV19 with TRBJ2-5, with TRBD2 identical over 10 bases. Losses at the gene ends were 3 bases for V and 5 bases for J; bases not matched to a gene: 6. CDR3 length: 15 amino acids. CDR1 and CDR2 from the germline V gene are LNHDA and SQIVND (reference sequence). CDR3 residues: CASSMSAGGTETQYF. CDR3 sequence (DNA): TGTGCCAGTAGTATGTCAGCGGGAGGGACGGAGACCCAGTACTTC.

The chain is built from TRBV11-2 and TRBJ2-2; no firm D call. The CDR3 is made up of 13 amino acids. Germline V CDR1 and CDR2: SGHAT, FQNNGV. Trimming took 8 bases from V and 0 from J, leaving 7 bases between them. The CDR3 coding sequence is TGTGCCAGCGAGGCCGCGAACACCGGGGAGCTGTTTTTT. Its translation: CASEAANTGELFF.

The chain employs TRBV10-1 and TRBJ1-2; D unclear. Germline CDR1 WNHNN, CDR2 SYGVQD (reference sequence). V gave up 3 bases and J gave up 3 bases, with 8 bases separating them. This CDR3 is built from 13 residues. This CDR3 reads CASSDGVDYGYTF. In DNA form, the CDR3 reads TGCGCCAGCAGTGACGGGGTGGACTATGGCTACACCTTC.

The chain couples TRBV6-5 to TRBJ2-7; 9 bases fit TRBD2. This CDR3 spans 14 amino acids. CDR1 is MNHEY and CDR2 is SVGAGI in the germline V gene. V lost 6 bases and J lost 3; bases outside the gene matches: 6. As DNA, the CDR3 is TGTGCCAGCAGCCTTAGCGGGGGAGTCTACGAGCAGTACTTC. Its translation: CASSLSGGVYEQYF.

The chain links TRBV19 to TRBJ1-3; 8 bases are shared with TRBD1. Germline CDR1 and CDR2: LNHDA and SQIVND (reference sequence). The CDR3 covers 15 residues. The junction had 5 bases not matched to a gene; V was cut back by 5 bases and J by 2 bases. CDR3: CASSPSTGAGNTIYF. As DNA, the CDR3 is TGTGCCAGTAGTCCCTCGACAGGGGCTGGAAACACCATATATTTT.

The chain has TRBV5-4 and TRBJ2-5; the D is unclear. Germline V gene sequence: CDR1 SGHNT, CDR2 YYREEE (reference sequence). CDR3 length: 12 residues. V was pared by 2 bases and J by 2 bases, with 4 bases between. The CDR3 spells CASSFQQETQYF. The CDR3 DNA is TGTGCCAGCAGCTTTCAACAAGAGACCCAGTACTTC.

This chain connects TRBV7-3 to TRBJ1-2, with D maybe TRBD1 (6 bases). From germline, CDR1 is SGHTA and CDR2 FQGTGA. Trimming took 5 bases from V and 2 from J, leaving 18 bases between them. The CDR3 runs 16 residues. The DNA of the CDR3 is TGTGCCAGCAGCGAAACCGCAGGGGTCATGAACTATGGCTACACCTTC. It yields the protein CASSETAGVMNYGYTF.

The chain links TRBV9 to TRBJ1-3; 8 positions match TRBD1. The length of the CDR3 is 14 residues. Trimming at V came to 3 bases and at J to 4 bases, leaving 3 bases not matched to a gene. The germline gives CDR1 SGDLS, CDR2 YYNGEE. The CDR3 region has the DNA TGTGCCAGCAGCGGGGACAGGCAAGGAAACACCATATATTTT. It is translated as CASSGDRQGNTIYF. The entire variable domain, with the rest obtained from reference TRBV9 and TRBJ1-3, is as follows: DSGVTQTPKHLITATGQRVTLRCSPRSGDLSVYWYQQSLDQGLQFLIQYYNGEERAKGNILERFSAQQFPDLHSELNLSSLELGDSALYFCASSGDRQGNTIYFGEGSWLTVV.

V usage is TRBV18 and J usage is TRBJ1-1, with TRBD1 matching 11 bases. This CDR3 spans 16 amino acids. J gave up 4 bases and V 1 base, and 5 bases lay outside the gene matches. The germline V gene has CDR1 KGHSH and CDR2 LQKENI. CDR3 residues: CASSPRGGTGGTEAFF. CDR3 sequence (DNA): TGTGCCAGCTCACCACGGGGAGGGACAGGGGGCACTGAAGCTTTCTTT.

The rearrangement links TRBV12-3 or TRBV12-4 to TRBJ1-2, with D uncertain. The CDR3 runs 13 residues. V shed 5 bases and J shed 4 bases, with 11 bases lying between them. The CDR3 region is CASSMSRGYGYTF. The CDR3 DNA reads TGTGCCAGCAGTATGTCGCGGGGCTATGGCTACACCTTC.

Of note for this clone: A junction end diverges from the germline sequence, so it may reflect a read error. This rearrangement joins TRBV2 to TRBJ2-3; D gene uncertain. Germline CDR1 and CDR2: SNHLY and FYNNEI. The CDR3 extends over 16 amino acids. Written as DNA, the CDR3 is TGTGCCAGCACTGAAGGGTGGAGTTCGGTCACAGATACGCAGTATTTT. It yields the protein CASTEGWSSVTDTQYF.

The genes are TRBV6-5 and TRBJ2-1; tentatively, D is TRBD2 (6 bases). CDR1 MNHEY and CDR2 SVGAGI come from the germline V gene. V was clipped by 0 bases and J by 4 bases, with 10 bases between them. This CDR3 is 15 amino acids long. In nucleotides, the CDR3 is TGTGCCAGCAGTTACTCGACCGGGGGTTACAATGAGCAGTTCTTC. It translates to CASSYSTGGYNEQFF.

The table lists this clone with a count of one. This chain links TRBV7-9 with TRBJ2-2, with TRBD2 matching over 12 bases. Germline-derived CDR1 and CDR2 are SEHNR and FQNEAQ (reference sequence). V shed 5 bases and J 4 bases; nucleotides not matched to a gene: 8. The CDR3 is made up of 17 amino acids. This CDR3 is CASSVTSGRRGTGELFF. The CDR3 DNA follows: TGTGCCAGCAGCGTGACTAGCGGGAGACGGGGCACCGGGGAGCTGTTTTTT.

The V call is TRBV28, the J call TRBJ2-5; 8 bases fit TRBD2. After removal of 6 bases from V and 4 bases from J, the junction contained 19 bases not matched to a gene. The germline CDR1 and CDR2 sequences are MDHEN and SYDVKM. The CDR3 is made up of 18 amino acids. Written as DNA, the CDR3 is TGTGCCAGCAGGCTAGACCCGACCTCTAGCGGGTTTCGAGAGACCCAGTACTTC. Its translation is CASRLDPTSSGFRETQYF.

This clone was picked up a small number of times. The chain employs TRBV29-1 and TRBJ1-2; 10 positions agree with TRBD1. Germline loops: CDR1 SQVTM, CDR2 ANQGSEA. V was pared by 4 bases and J by 7 bases, with 6 bases of the junction left unmatched. This CDR3 has 13 amino acids. CDR3 sequence: CSVGLDRGAGYTF. As DNA, the CDR3 is TGCAGCGTTGGATTGGACAGGGGGGCTGGCTACACCTTC.

The CDR3 sequence is CASSLTRSNEQFF. The CDR3 DNA reads as TGTGCCAGCAGTTTAACTAGATCCAATGAGCAGTTCTTC. The chain recombines TRBV27 with TRBJ2-1, with a tentative D call TRBD2 (5 bases). CDR1 and CDR2 (germline): MNHEY, SMNVEV (reference sequence). The CDR3 is 13 residues long. V was pared by 2 bases and J by 6 bases, with 8 bases between.

The rearrangement joins TRBV27 to TRBJ1-1; D uncertain. Trimming took off 4 bases at V and 7 bases at J, with 13 bases between the two ends. Germline V gene lookup returns CDR1 MNHEY and CDR2 SMNVEV (reference sequence). The CDR3 is 13 amino acids. CDR3: CASSSRVPLEAFF. The CDR3, as DNA: TGTGCCAGCAGTTCCCGGGTCCCCCTTGAAGCTTTCTTT.

V usage is TRBV19 and J usage is TRBJ1-4; TRBD1 agrees at 10 bases. Germline V CDR1 and CDR2: LNHDA, SQIVND (reference sequence). J lost 7 bases, V lost 5 bases, and 4 bases had no gene match. The CDR3 is 14 residues long. This CDR3 is CASSRTGGTEKLFF. The CDR3 DNA reads as TGTGCCAGTAGTCGGACAGGGGGAACTGAAAAACTGTTTTTT. The variable domain in full, with the rest retrieved from reference TRBV19 and TRBJ1-4, is DGGITQSPKYLFRKEGQNVTLSCEQNLNHDAMYWYRQDPGQGLRLIYYSQIVNDFQKGDIAEGYSVSREKKESFPLTVTSAQKNPTAFYLCASSRTGGTEKLFFGSGTQLSVL.